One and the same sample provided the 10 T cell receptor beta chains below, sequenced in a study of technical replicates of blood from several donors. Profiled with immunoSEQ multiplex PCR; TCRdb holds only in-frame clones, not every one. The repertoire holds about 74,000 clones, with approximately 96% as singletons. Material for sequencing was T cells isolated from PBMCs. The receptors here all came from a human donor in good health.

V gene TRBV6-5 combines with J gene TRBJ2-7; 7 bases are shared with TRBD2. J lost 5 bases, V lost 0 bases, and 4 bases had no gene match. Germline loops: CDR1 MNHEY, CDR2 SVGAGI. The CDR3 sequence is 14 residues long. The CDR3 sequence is CASSYSWGGNEQYF. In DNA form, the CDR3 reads TGTGCCAGCAGTTACTCCTGGGGAGGGAACGAGCAGTACTTC.

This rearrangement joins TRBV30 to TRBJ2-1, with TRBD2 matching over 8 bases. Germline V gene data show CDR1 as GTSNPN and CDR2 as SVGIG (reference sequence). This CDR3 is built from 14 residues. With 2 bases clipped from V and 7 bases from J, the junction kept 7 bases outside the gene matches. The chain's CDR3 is CAWSLSGIWNEQFF. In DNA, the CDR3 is TGTGCCTGGAGTCTTAGCGGGATCTGGAATGAGCAGTTCTTC. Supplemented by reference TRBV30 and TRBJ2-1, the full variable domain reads SQTIHQWPATLVQPVGSPLSLECTVEGTSNPNLYWYRQAAGRGLQLLFYSVGIGQISSEVPQNLSASRPQDRQFILSSKKLLLSDSGFYLCAWSLSGIWNEQFFGPGTRLTVL.

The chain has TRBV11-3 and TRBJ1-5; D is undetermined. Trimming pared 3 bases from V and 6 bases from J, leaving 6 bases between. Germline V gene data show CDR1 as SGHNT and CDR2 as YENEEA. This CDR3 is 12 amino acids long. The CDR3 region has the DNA TGTGCCAGCAGCTTTGGGAGTCAGCCCCAGCATTTT. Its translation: CASSFGSQPQHF.

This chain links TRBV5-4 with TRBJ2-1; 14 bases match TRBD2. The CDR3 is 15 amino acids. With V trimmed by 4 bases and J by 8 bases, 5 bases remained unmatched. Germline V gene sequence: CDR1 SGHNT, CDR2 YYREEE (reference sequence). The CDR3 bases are TGTGCCAGCAGCCCGGGACTAGCGGGAGACGATGAGCAGTTCTTC. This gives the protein CASSPGLAGDDEQFF.

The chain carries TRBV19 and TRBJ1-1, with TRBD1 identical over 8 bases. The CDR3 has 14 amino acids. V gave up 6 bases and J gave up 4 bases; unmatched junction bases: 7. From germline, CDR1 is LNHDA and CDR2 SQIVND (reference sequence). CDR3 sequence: CASRTGGVGTEAFF. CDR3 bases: TGTGCCAGTAGAACAGGGGGAGTGGGCACTGAAGCTTTCTTT. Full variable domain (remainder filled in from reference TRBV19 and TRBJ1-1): DGGITQSPKYLFRKEGQNVTLSCEQNLNHDAMYWYRQDPGQGLRLIYYSQIVNDFQKGDIAEGYSVSREKKESFPLTVTSAQKNPTAFYLCASRTGGVGTEAFFGQGTRLTVV.

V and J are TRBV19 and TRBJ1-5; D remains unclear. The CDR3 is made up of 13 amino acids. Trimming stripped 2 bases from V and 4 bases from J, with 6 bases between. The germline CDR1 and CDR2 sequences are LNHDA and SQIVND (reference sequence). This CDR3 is CASSIYFNQPQHF. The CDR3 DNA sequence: TGTGCCAGTAGTATATACTTTAATCAGCCCCAGCATTTT. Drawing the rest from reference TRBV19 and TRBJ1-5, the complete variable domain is DGGITQSPKYLFRKEGQNVTLSCEQNLNHDAMYWYRQDPGQGLRLIYYSQIVNDFQKGDIAEGYSVSREKKESFPLTVTSAQKNPTAFYLCASSIYFNQPQHFGDGTRLSIL.

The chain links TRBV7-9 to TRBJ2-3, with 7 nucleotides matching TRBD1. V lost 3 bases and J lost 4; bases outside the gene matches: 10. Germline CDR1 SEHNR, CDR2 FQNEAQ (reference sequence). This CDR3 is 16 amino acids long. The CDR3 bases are TGTGCCAGCAGCTTCCTCGCAGGGGGATATGCAGATACGCAGTATTTT. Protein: CASSFLAGGYADTQYF.

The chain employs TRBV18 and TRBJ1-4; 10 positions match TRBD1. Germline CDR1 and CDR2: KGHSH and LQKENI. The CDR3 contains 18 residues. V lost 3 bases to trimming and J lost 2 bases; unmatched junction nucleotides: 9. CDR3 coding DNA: TGTGCCAGCTCACCCACCCGACAGGGGGCTCGCACTAATGAAAAACTGTTTTTT. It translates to CASSPTRQGARTNEKLFF. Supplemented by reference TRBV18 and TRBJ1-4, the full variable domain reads NAGVMQNPRHLVRRRGQEARLRCSPMKGHSHVYWYRQLPEEGLKFMVYLQKENIIDESGMPKERFSAEFPKEGPSILRIQQVVRGDSAAYFCASSPTRQGARTNEKLFFGSGTQLSVL.

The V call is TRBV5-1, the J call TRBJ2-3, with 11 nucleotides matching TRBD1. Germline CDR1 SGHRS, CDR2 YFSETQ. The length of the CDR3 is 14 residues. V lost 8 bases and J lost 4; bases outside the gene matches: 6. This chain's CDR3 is CASSGTGGSDTQYF. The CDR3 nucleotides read TGCGCCAGTTCCGGGACAGGGGGTTCAGATACGCAGTATTTT.

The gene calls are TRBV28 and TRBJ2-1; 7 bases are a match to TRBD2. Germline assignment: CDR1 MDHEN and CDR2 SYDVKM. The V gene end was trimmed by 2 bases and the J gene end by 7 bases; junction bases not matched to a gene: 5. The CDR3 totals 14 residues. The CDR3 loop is CASSLTGTNNEQFF. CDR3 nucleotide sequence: TGTGCCAGCAGTTTAACCGGGACTAATAATGAGCAGTTCTTC.